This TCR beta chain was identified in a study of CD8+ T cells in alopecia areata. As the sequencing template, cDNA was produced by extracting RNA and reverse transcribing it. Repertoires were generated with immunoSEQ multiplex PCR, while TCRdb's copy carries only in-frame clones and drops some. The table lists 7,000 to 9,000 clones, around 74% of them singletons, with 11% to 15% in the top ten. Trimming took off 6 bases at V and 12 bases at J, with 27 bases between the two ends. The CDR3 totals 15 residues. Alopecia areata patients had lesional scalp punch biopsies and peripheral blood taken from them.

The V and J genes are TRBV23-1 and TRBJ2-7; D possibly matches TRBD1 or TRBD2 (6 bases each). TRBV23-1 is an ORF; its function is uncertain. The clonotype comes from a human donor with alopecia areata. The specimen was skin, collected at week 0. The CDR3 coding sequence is TGCGCCAGCAGCGCCCCCCTGGACCGGACAGACGGGGGGTACTTC. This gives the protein CASSAPLDRTDGGYF.